This TCR beta chain is from a study of T cells in localized non-small cell lung cancer. This clone was seen only a few times. The antigen remains undetermined. The study's findings and limits: Of the top 100 tumor clones, median 57 were in adjacent lung, about 26 among its top 100. Heterogeneity remains possible, as sequencing covered one tumor region only.

Per germline, CDR1 MDHEN and CDR2 SYDVKM. The ends lost 10 bases at V and 8 bases at J; junction bases unmatched: 24. The CDR3 loop spans 17 amino acids. Sequenced by immunoSEQ multiplex PCR; TCRdb stores in-frame clones only, minus some. The sample shows 28,000 or so clones, about 91% of them seen only once. V usage is TRBV28 and J usage is TRBJ1-1; 8 nucleotides align to TRBD1. The source of this sequence is a male donor at least 60 years old with stage I lung adenocarcinoma. This material consisted of peripheral blood, taken before any cancer treatment. The CDR3 is CATNPSRVHNRGGEAFF. Written as DNA, the CDR3 is TGTGCCACCAATCCCTCAAGGGTCCACAACAGGGGGGGCGAAGCTTTCTTT.